Shown below are 13 T cell receptor beta chains from a single sample sequenced in a study of read filtering for tumor transcriptome and immune sequencing. The library was built from 400 to 500 ng RNA with molecular barcoded adaptors for alpha/delta and beta/gamma chains. TCRdb re-called the reads through MiXCR, storing one row per CDR3 protein. Of about 130,000 distinct CDR3 sequences listed, 13% are singletons. Material for sequencing was a population of CD138-negative cells sorted from bone marrow. The receptors were sampled from a donor over 35 with multiple myeloma.

This clonotype was seen ten or more times. This rearrangement joins TRBV7-8 to TRBJ1-5; 11 nucleotides match TRBD1. Per germline, CDR1 SGHVS and CDR2 FQNEAQ. The CDR3 consists of 16 residues. V dropped 5 bases and J dropped 1; count of bases not matched to a gene: 4. Written as DNA, the CDR3 is TGTGCCAGCAGCACGGGGACAGGGGGGAGCAATCAGCCCCAGCATTTT. Its translation: CASSTGTGGSNQPQHF.

In this sample, this clonotype turned up many times. V is TRBV12-3 or TRBV12-4 and J is TRBJ2-1, with 9 nucleotides matching TRBD2. V trimming: 4 bases; J trimming: 0 bases; junction bases outside the gene matches: 7. This CDR3 contains 17 residues. The CDR3 loop reads CASSSTSGRASYNEQFF. CDR3 nucleotides: TGTGCCAGCAGTTCGACTAGCGGAAGAGCCTCCTACAATGAGCAGTTCTTC.

At least ten counts were recorded for this clonotype. The V call is TRBV5-1, the J call TRBJ1-1; TRBD1 matches 9 bases. Trimming removed 4 bases from V and 3 bases from J; junction bases left unmatched: 10. Per the germline V gene, CDR1 is SGHRS and CDR2 is YFSETQ. The CDR3 covers 16 residues. CDR3 in DNA: TGCGCCAGCAGCCGGGGGTACAGGGGGCCGGACACTGAAGCTTTCTTT. Translated: CASSRGYRGPDTEAFF.

This clonotype was detected ten times or more. The chain has TRBV29-1 and TRBJ1-1; D unclear. The CDR3 runs to 13 residues. Germline values: CDR1 SQVTM, CDR2 ANQGSEA. Trimming removed 7 bases at V and 8 bases at J, with 20 bases between. CDR3 bases: TGCAGCGCCAAATTGACGGTGGGCTTAGAAGCTTTCTTT. This codes for CSAKLTVGLEAFF.

The CDR3 nucleotides are TGTGCCAGCAGTTCGAGGTTATACAATGAAGCTTTCTTT. This sequence encodes CASSSRLYNEAFF. The chain uses TRBV12-3 or TRBV12-4 and TRBJ1-1; no clear D gene. The V end was cut by 4 bases, the J end by 7 bases, with 13 bases between. The CDR3 loop spans 13 amino acids.

A note on this clonotype: A much larger clonotype is one base distant, so this may be a read error. The J gene is TRBJ2-1, the V gene TRBV29-1, with D tentatively TRBD2 (6 bases). The CDR3 is 12 amino acids. With 5 bases removed from V and 12 bases from J, the gap between germline ends came to 17 bases. The germline CDR1 and CDR2 sequences are SQVTM and ANQGSEA. CDR3 protein: CSVYSGRDGQFF. The CDR3, as DNA: TGCAGCGTTTATAGCGGCAGAGATGGGCAGTTCTTC.

This clonotype appeared a few times. V gene TRBV11-2 combines with J gene TRBJ2-7; 10 positions match TRBD1. Germline V gene lookup returns CDR1 SGHAT and CDR2 FQNNGV. With V trimmed by 5 bases and J by 6 bases, 16 bases remained unmatched. This CDR3 contains 17 residues. The DNA for the CDR3 is TGTGCCAGCAGCCTTTCCGGGACAGGGGCCGATTTGGGCGAGCAGTACTTC. It codes for CASSLSGTGADLGEQYF. The full variable domain, with the rest looked up from reference TRBV11-2 and TRBJ2-7, is EAGVAQSPRYKIIEKRQSVAFWCNPISGHATLYWYQQILGQGPKLLIQFQNNGVVDDSQLPKDRFSAERLKGVDSTLKIQPAKLEDSAVYLCASSLSGTGADLGEQYFGPGTRLTVT.

This clonotype showed up many times. The V and J genes are TRBV3-1 and TRBJ1-1, with D possibly being TRBD1 (5 bases). The CDR3 runs 15 residues. Germline CDR1 is LGHDT and CDR2 is YNNKEL (reference sequence). The germline V and J ends were trimmed by 4 bases and 4 bases, with 16 bases remaining between them. CDR3 amino acids: CASSLQTWGGTEAFF. CDR3 sequence (DNA): TGTGCCAGCAGCCTACAGACCTGGGGGGGCACTGAAGCTTTCTTT.

The chain combines TRBV19 with TRBJ2-7; D may correspond to TRBD1 or TRBD2 (5 bases each). This CDR3 spans 13 amino acids. Germline V gene lookup returns CDR1 LNHDA and CDR2 SQIVND (reference sequence). V lost 3 bases, J lost 4 bases, and 10 bases lay in between. CDR3 nucleotides: TGTGCCAGTAGTATGGATGGGACGTACGAGCAGTACTTC. It yields the protein CASSMDGTYEQYF. The full variable domain, rest sourced from reference TRBV19 and TRBJ2-7, is DGGITQSPKYLFRKEGQNVTLSCEQNLNHDAMYWYRQDPGQGLRLIYYSQIVNDFQKGDIAEGYSVSREKKESFPLTVTSAQKNPTAFYLCASSMDGTYEQYFGPGTRLTVT.

This chain links TRBV4-2 with TRBJ1-5; D possibly corresponds to TRBD1 (5 bases). Trimming shortened V by 0 bases and J by 3 bases, and 15 bases separated the two germline ends. Germline CDR1 is LGHNA and CDR2 is YNFKEQ. This CDR3 is built from 17 residues. In nucleotides, the CDR3 is TGTGCCAGCAGCCAAGAACCGGGACCCGGTGCCAATCAGCCCCAGCATTTT. Its translation is CASSQEPGPGANQPQHF.

This clonotype was recorded many times. The V and J genes are TRBV28 and TRBJ1-1; D unresolved. V lost 5 bases and J 0 bases, leaving 10 bases between the germline ends. CDR3 size: 14 residues. The germline CDR1 and CDR2 sequences are MDHEN and SYDVKM. CDR3 region: CASSPPGLNTEAFF. CDR3 DNA sequence: TGTGCCAGCAGTCCCCCGGGATTGAACACTGAAGCTTTCTTT.

There are many counts of this clonotype. This chain connects TRBV12-5 to TRBJ1-5, with D hard to call. The V gene's germline CDR1 is LGHNT and CDR2 FRNRAP. The germline V and J ends were trimmed by 3 bases and 0 bases, with 15 bases remaining between them. This CDR3 contains 17 residues. For the CDR3, the DNA is TGTGCTAGTGGTTTTTTCCCCGGACCCTATAGCAATCAGCCCCAGCATTTT. Translated: CASGFFPGPYSNQPQHF.

This clonotype showed up many times. The gene calls are TRBV7-9 and TRBJ1-1, with a possible D match to TRBD1 (5 bases). CDR3 length: 14 residues. CDR1 SEHNR and CDR2 FQNEAQ come from the germline V gene (reference sequence). Trimming left V 5 bases short and J 6 bases short, with 16 bases between. The CDR3 spells CASSPRTGVAEAFF. The CDR3, as DNA: TGTGCCAGCAGCCCCAGAACGGGGGTTGCTGAAGCTTTCTTT.